Listed here are 11 T cell receptor beta chains from one sample, sequenced in a study of siplizumab effects on memory and regulatory T cells. The assay was immunoSEQ multiplex PCR, and TCRdb's table has in-frame clones only and misses some. The table shows more than 85,000 clones, with more than 90% occurring only once. Sequencing used CD4+ T cells sorted from blood. The receptors were sampled from a human donor in good health. Some clones in this sample may be carry-over from other donors' samples.

V is TRBV11-2 and J is TRBJ2-5, with TRBD2 matching over 10 bases. Trimming cost V 2 bases and J 3 bases; bases outside gene matches: 12. CDR1 and CDR2 (germline): SGHAT, FQNNGV. This CDR3 has 18 amino acids. In nucleotides, the CDR3 is TGTGCCAGCAGCTTATGGGGTAGCGGGAGGCAACAAAAAGAGACCCAGTACTTC. Its protein product is CASSLWGSGRQQKETQYF.

This chain links TRBV29-1 with TRBJ2-7; D is possibly TRBD1 or TRBD2 (5 bases each). Trimming removed 0 bases from V and 6 bases from J, with 15 bases in between. CDR3 length: 14 amino acids. Germline loops: CDR1 SQVTM, CDR2 ANQGSEA. This CDR3 is CSVEEKGSSSEQYF. The CDR3 nucleotides are TGCAGCGTTGAAGAAAAGGGGAGTTCCAGCGAGCAGTACTTC.

V usage is TRBV5-1 and J usage is TRBJ1-2; D might be TRBD1 (6 bases). The germline V gene encodes CDR1 SGHRS and CDR2 YFSETQ. V was shortened by 0 bases and J by 8 bases, with 14 bases between the two germline ends. This CDR3 region has 14 residues. For the CDR3, the DNA is TGCGCCAGCAGCTTGGATATCAGGGGTCAAGGCTACACCTTC. It specifies CASSLDIRGQGYTF. Complete variable domain (other parts from reference TRBV5-1 and TRBJ1-2): KAGVTQTPRYLIKTRGQQVTLSCSPISGHRSVSWYQQTPGQGLQFLFEYFSETQRNKGNFPGRFSGRQFSNSRSEMNVSTLELGDSALYLCASSLDIRGQGYTFGSGTRLTVV.

This clone was detected a few times. The chain combines TRBV7-8 with TRBJ1-5, with a possible D match to TRBD1 (5 bases). The CDR3 covers 15 residues. Germline lookup yields CDR1 SGHVS and CDR2 FQNEAQ. V was shortened by 5 bases and J by 5 bases, with 16 bases between the two germline ends. Here the CDR3 reads CASSTSGLGDQPQHF. The CDR3, as DNA: TGTGCCAGCAGCACCTCGGGGCTTGGGGATCAGCCCCAGCATTTT.

This chain connects TRBV5-1 to TRBJ2-4, with 13 bases fitting TRBD2. V lost 4 bases, J lost 8 bases, and 6 bases stayed unmatched. Germline lookup yields CDR1 SGHRS and CDR2 YFSETQ. The CDR3 is made up of 15 amino acids. CDR3 sequence: CASSLGTSGTDIQYF. CDR3 in DNA: TGCGCCAGCAGCCTCGGGACTAGCGGGACCGACATTCAGTACTTC. The full variable domain, with the rest looked up from reference TRBV5-1 and TRBJ2-4, is KAGVTQTPRYLIKTRGQQVTLSCSPISGHRSVSWYQQTPGQGLQFLFEYFSETQRNKGNFPGRFSGRQFSNSRSEMNVSTLELGDSALYLCASSLGTSGTDIQYFGAGTRLSVL.

This rearrangement joins TRBV19 to TRBJ1-5; D might be TRBD1 (5 bases). CDR1 is LNHDA, CDR2 SQIVND, per germline (reference sequence). The CDR3 extends over 15 amino acids. V shed 11 bases and J shed 7 bases, with 24 bases lying between them. DNA of the CDR3: TGTGCCGTCACCCGGGACTCCATCGAAAGGCAGCCCCAGCATTTT. This codes for CAVTRDSIERQPQHF.

The chain couples TRBV19 to TRBJ1-2; no firm D call. CDR3 length equals 14 residues. CDR1 LNHDA and CDR2 SQIVND come from the germline V gene (reference sequence). V was pared by 7 bases and J by 0 bases, with 12 bases between. For the CDR3, the DNA is TGTGCCAGTACGATTCATCCGGCTAACTATGGCTACACCTTC. It translates to CASTIHPANYGYTF.

This clone has just one count. The chain couples TRBV6-6 to TRBJ2-7; D gene uncertain. V was pared by 2 bases and J by 3 bases, with 5 bases between. The CDR3 runs to 12 residues. CDR1 MNHNY and CDR2 SVGAGI come from the germline V gene (reference sequence). CDR3 bases: TGTGCCAGCAGTTACCAGAACTACGAGCAGTACTTC. This codes for CASSYQNYEQYF.

This rearrangement joins TRBV28 to TRBJ1-5; D is uncertain. CDR1 and CDR2 (germline): MDHEN, SYDVKM. V was pared by 2 bases and J by 3 bases, with 11 bases between. CDR3 length: 15 amino acids. Here the CDR3 DNA reads TGTGCCAGCAGTTTAGCTGGGGAGTACAATCAGCCCCAGCATTTT. Translated, it gives CASSLAGEYNQPQHF. Filled out from reference TRBV28 and TRBJ1-5, the complete variable domain reads DVKVTQSSRYLVKRTGEKVFLECVQDMDHENMFWYRQDPGLGLRLIYFSYDVKMKEKGDIPEGYSVSREKKERFSLILESASTNQTSMYLCASSLAGEYNQPQHFGDGTRLSIL.

This sequence joins TRBV7-9 and TRBJ2-3; D ambiguous. V was cut by 2 bases and J by 0 bases, with 9 bases left in between. The CDR3 spans 15 residues. The germline CDR1 and CDR2 sequences are SEHNR and FQNEAQ (reference sequence). CDR3 loop: CASSLIIRSTDTQYF. The CDR3 DNA reads as TGTGCCAGCAGCTTAATTATCAGGAGCACAGATACGCAGTATTTT.

The chain recombines TRBV6-1 with TRBJ2-7, with TRBD2 as a possible D gene (6 bases). CDR3 length: 16 residues. The germline V and J ends were trimmed by 6 bases and 5 bases, with 23 bases remaining between them. CDR1 and CDR2 (germline): MNHNS, SASEGT. CDR3 in amino acids: CASSELRMGGWNEQYF. In DNA, the CDR3 is TGTGCCAGCAGCGAACTCCGGATGGGGGGTTGGAACGAGCAGTACTTC.